These 11 T cell receptor beta chains were sequenced from one sample in a study of T cells in Graves' hyperthyroidism and ophthalmopathy. RNA transcripts served as the template for amplifying TCR beta CDR3 regions. RT-PCR in the first round (using the HTBI primer set) targeted the TCR CDR3. TCRdb recomputed calls from the multiplex PCR reads with MiXCR, one row per CDR3 protein. This table has some 180,000 distinct CDR3 sequences, about 15% appearing once. Sequencing was carried out using blood. Receptor source: a woman in her forties or fifties with Graves' hyperthyroidism.

This clonotype was detected ten times or more. V gene TRBV12-3 or TRBV12-4 combines with J gene TRBJ2-3, with 7 bases fitting TRBD1. The CDR3 runs 16 residues. The V and J ends lost 6 bases and 4 bases, in that order; junction bases with no gene match: 13. The CDR3 DNA is TGTGCCAGCAGCCCTGGACAGGCTGGGGCACCAGATACGCAGTATTTT. Translating gives CASSPGQAGAPDTQYF.

The chain links TRBV25-1 to TRBJ1-5; D possibly corresponds to TRBD1 (6 bases). V was trimmed by 2 bases and J by 4 bases, leaving 9 bases between them. Germline values: CDR1 MGHDK, CDR2 SYGVNS. The CDR3 is made up of 14 amino acids. The CDR3 protein is CASSEGGWNQPQHF. The CDR3 region has the DNA TGTGCCAGCAGTGAAGGGGGCTGGAATCAGCCCCAGCATTTT.

Ten or more counts support this clonotype. The chain carries TRBV6-2 or TRBV6-3 and TRBJ1-4; D remains ambiguous. The CDR3 is 14 residues long. Trimming removed 6 bases at V and 7 bases at J, with 15 bases between. Looked up from germline, CDR1 is MNHEY and CDR2 is SVGEGT. The CDR3 is CASRIYRESEKLFF. CDR3 nucleotides: TGTGCCAGCAGAATCTACCGGGAGTCTGAAAAACTGTTTTTT.

This clonotype has at least ten counts. This CDR3 reads CASSQDHGRFEAFF. CDR3 sequence (DNA): TGTGCCAGCAGCCAAGACCACGGCAGGTTTGAAGCTTTCTTT. The chain employs TRBV3-1 and TRBJ1-1; D is undetermined. The CDR3 loop spans 14 amino acids. V was shortened by 0 bases and J by 7 bases, with 12 bases between the two germline ends. Germline CDR1 and CDR2: LGHDT and YNNKEL (reference sequence).

This clonotype was counted at least ten times. The chain carries TRBV20-1 and TRBJ1-1; TRBD1 aligns across 12 bases. The trim removed 0 bases at V and 0 bases at J, leaving 5 bases unmatched. CDR1 and CDR2 (germline): DFQATT, SNEGSKA (reference sequence). The CDR3 covers 17 residues. CDR3 bases: TGCAGTGCTAGAGATTGGGGACAGGGGGCGATGAACACTGAAGCTTTCTTT. It specifies CSARDWGQGAMNTEAFF.

This clonotype was seen repeatedly, ten times or more. The V call is TRBV7-2, the J call TRBJ1-4; 9 nucleotides agree with TRBD1. CDR1 SGHTA and CDR2 FQGNSA come from the germline V gene. V trimming: 0 bases; J trimming: 8 bases; junction bases outside the gene matches: 10. This CDR3 spans 17 amino acids. The CDR3 region has the DNA TGTGCCAGCAGCTTAGCTCCCCTGGACAGGGGTAAGGAAAAACTGTTTTTT. This sequence encodes CASSLAPLDRGKEKLFF.

Worth noting for this clonotype: A clone one base away is much larger, so this may be a read error. The V gene is TRBV2, the J gene TRBJ2-1; 7 bases agree with TRBD2. V lost 5 bases and J lost 8; bases outside the gene matches: 3. Looked up from germline, CDR1 is SNHLY and CDR2 is FYNNEI. This CDR3 is built from 12 residues. The CDR3 loop reads CASSSGEDEQFF. CDR3 coding DNA: TGTGCCAGCAGTAGCGGGGAGGATGAGCAGTTCTTC.

A few counts support this clonotype. V is TRBV13 and J is TRBJ2-4, with no clear D. Germline V CDR1 and CDR2: PRHDT, FYEKMQ (reference sequence). V lost 4 bases and J 2 bases, leaving 6 bases between the germline ends. The CDR3 length is 13 residues. The CDR3 sequence is CASSSQSKNIQYF. Written as DNA, the CDR3 is TGTGCCAGCAGCTCTCAGTCCAAAAACATTCAGTACTTC.

Only a few counts were recorded for this clonotype. The genes are TRBV6-2 or TRBV6-3 and TRBJ1-1, with D unresolved. The CDR3 covers 13 residues. Germline lookup yields CDR1 MNHEY and CDR2 SVGEGT. Deletions cut 7 bases from V and 3 bases from J, with 12 bases between. CDR3 in DNA: TGTGCCAGCAACCCCCGTGGGGACACTGAAGCTTTCTTT. It encodes CASNPRGDTEAFF.

This clonotype was observed at least ten times. The chain links TRBV24-1 to TRBJ2-5; 10 bases align to TRBD1. This CDR3 contains 15 residues. V lost 3 bases, J lost 6 bases, and 6 bases stayed unmatched. Germline V gives CDR1 KGHDR, CDR2 SFDVKD. CDR3 in amino acids: CATSDPGQGGKTQYF. The CDR3 nucleotides are TGTGCCACCAGTGATCCAGGACAGGGGGGGAAGACCCAGTACTTC.

This clonotype was observed many times. The CDR3 sequence: CASSYVQGKFEQFF. The CDR3, as DNA: TGTGCCAGCAGTTACGTACAGGGGAAGTTTGAGCAGTTCTTC. V is TRBV6-1 and J is TRBJ2-1; 7 bases align to TRBD1. V lost 5 bases to trimming and J lost 9 bases; unmatched junction nucleotides: 10. The germline CDR1 and CDR2 sequences are MNHNS and SASEGT. The CDR3 sequence is 14 residues long.